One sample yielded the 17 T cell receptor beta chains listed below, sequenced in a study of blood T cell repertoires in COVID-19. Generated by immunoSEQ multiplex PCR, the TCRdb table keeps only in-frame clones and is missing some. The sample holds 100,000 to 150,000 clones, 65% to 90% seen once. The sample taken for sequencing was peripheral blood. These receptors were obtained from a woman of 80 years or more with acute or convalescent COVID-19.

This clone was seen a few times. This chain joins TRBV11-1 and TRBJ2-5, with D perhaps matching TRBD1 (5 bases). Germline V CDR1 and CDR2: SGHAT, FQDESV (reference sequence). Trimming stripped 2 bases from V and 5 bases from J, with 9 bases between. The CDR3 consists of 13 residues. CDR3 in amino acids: CASSLQGLETQYF. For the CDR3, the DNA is TGTGCCAGCAGCTTACAGGGATTGGAGACCCAGTACTTC.

CDR3 coding DNA: TGCGCCAGCAGAACTAGCGGGGGGTATTCGAATGAGCAGTTCTTC. It specifies CASRTSGGYSNEQFF. V is TRBV5-1 and J is TRBJ2-1; 12 bases match TRBD2. The CDR3 sequence is 15 residues long. With 5 bases clipped from V and 7 bases from J, the junction kept 7 bases outside the gene matches. The germline V gene has CDR1 SGHRS and CDR2 YFSETQ.

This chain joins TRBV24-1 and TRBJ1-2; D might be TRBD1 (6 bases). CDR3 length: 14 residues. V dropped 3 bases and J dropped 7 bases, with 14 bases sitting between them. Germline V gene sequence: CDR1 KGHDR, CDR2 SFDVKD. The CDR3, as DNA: TGTGCCACCAGTGATGTCATGGGGGCCGGTGGCTACACCTTC. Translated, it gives CATSDVMGAGGYTF.

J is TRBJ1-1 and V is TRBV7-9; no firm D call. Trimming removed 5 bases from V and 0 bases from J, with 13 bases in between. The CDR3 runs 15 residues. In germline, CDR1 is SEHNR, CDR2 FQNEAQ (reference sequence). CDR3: CASSPRFPVNTEAFF. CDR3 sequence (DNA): TGTGCCAGCAGCCCTAGGTTTCCGGTGAACACTGAAGCTTTCTTT.

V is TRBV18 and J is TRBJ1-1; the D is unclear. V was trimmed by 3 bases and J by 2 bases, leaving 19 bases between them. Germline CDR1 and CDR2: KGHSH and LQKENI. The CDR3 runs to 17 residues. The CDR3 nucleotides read TGTGCCAGCTCACCCCTTACCCGACGCCGTAGCAACACTGAAGCTTTCTTT. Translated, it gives CASSPLTRRRSNTEAFF.

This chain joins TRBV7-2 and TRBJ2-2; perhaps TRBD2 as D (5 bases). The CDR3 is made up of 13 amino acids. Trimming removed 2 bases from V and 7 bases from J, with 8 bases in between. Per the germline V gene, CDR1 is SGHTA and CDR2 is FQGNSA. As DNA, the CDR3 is TGTGCCAGCAGCTTACGGGGAGACGGGGAGCTGTTTTTT. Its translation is CASSLRGDGELFF. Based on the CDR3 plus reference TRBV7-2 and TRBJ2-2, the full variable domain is GAGVSQSPSNKVTEKGKDVELRCDPISGHTALYWYRQSLGQGLEFLIYFQGNSAPDKSGLPSDRFSAERTGGSVSTLTIQRTQQEDSAVYLCASSLRGDGELFFGEGSRLTVL.

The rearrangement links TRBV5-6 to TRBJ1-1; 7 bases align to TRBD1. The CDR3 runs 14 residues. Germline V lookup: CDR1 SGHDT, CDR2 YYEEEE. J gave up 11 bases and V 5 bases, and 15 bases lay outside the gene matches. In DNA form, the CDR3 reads TGTGCCAGCAGTATCCCGGGACAGAAGGTTACTGCTTTCTTT. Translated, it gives CASSIPGQKVTAFF.

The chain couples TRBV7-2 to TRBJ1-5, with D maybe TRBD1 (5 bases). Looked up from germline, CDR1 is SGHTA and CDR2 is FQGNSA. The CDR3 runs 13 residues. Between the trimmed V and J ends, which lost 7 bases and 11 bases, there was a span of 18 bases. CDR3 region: CASNADTVGAQHF. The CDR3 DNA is TGTGCCAGCAACGCAGACACGGTAGGGGCCCAGCATTTT.

For the CDR3, the DNA is TGCGCCAGCAGCTTGAGTATACAGGGCTACAATGAGCAGTTCTTC. This translates into CASSLSIQGYNEQFF. This sequence joins TRBV5-1 and TRBJ2-1, with a weak D call TRBD1 (6 bases). Germline CDR1 and CDR2: SGHRS and YFSETQ. The length of the CDR3 is 15 residues. V was cut by 1 base and J by 3 bases, with 11 bases left in between.

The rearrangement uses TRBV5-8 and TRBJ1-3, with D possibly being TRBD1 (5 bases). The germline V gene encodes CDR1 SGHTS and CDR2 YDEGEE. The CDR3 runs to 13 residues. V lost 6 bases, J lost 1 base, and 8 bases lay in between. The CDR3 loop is CASTTESGNTIYF. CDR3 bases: TGTGCCAGCACGACAGAGTCTGGAAACACCATATATTTT.

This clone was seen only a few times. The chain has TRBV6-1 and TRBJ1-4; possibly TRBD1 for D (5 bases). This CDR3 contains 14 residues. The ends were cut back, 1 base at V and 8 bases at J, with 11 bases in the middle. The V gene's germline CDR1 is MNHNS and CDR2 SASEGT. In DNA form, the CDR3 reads TGTGCCAGCAGTGAAGTAAGGGGTGTGGAAAAACTGTTTTTT. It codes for CASSEVRGVEKLFF.

Written as DNA, the CDR3 is TGTGCCAGCAGCCATTCCCTAACAGGGTCCTATGGCTACACCTTC. It encodes CASSHSLTGSYGYTF. V is TRBV14 and J is TRBJ1-2; D possibly corresponds to TRBD1 (6 bases). CDR1 is SGHDN, CDR2 FVKESK, per germline. CDR3 length: 15 amino acids. Between the trimmed V and J ends, which lost 3 bases and 4 bases, there was a span of 15 bases.

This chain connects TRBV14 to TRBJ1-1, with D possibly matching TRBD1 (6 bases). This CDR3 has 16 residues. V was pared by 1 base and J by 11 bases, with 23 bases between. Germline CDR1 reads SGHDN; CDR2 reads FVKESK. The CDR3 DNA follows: TGTGCCAGCAGCCAAGTCTTGGGTAGGGGGAACCTTGGGGCTTTCTTT. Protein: CASSQVLGRGNLGAFF.

CDR3 nucleotides: TGCGCCAGCAGCTTGGTTCTAGCGAGGACCACCGGGGAGCTGTTTTTT. This encodes CASSLVLARTTGELFF. The J gene is TRBJ2-2, the V gene TRBV5-1, with a possible D match to TRBD2 (6 bases). The CDR3 covers 16 residues. V lost 0 bases, J lost 4 bases, and 13 bases lay in between. CDR1 and CDR2 from the germline V gene are SGHRS and YFSETQ. The full variable domain, rest sourced from reference TRBV5-1 and TRBJ2-2, is KAGVTQTPRYLIKTRGQQVTLSCSPISGHRSVSWYQQTPGQGLQFLFEYFSETQRNKGNFPGRFSGRQFSNSRSEMNVSTLELGDSALYLCASSLVLARTTGELFFGEGSRLTVL.

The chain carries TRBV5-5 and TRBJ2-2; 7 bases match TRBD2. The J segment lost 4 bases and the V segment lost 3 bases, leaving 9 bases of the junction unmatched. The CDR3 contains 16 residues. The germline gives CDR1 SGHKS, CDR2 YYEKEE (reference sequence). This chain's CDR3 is CASSSPGGFLTGELFF. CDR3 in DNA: TGTGCCAGCAGCTCGCCGGGGGGTTTTCTCACCGGGGAGCTGTTTTTT.

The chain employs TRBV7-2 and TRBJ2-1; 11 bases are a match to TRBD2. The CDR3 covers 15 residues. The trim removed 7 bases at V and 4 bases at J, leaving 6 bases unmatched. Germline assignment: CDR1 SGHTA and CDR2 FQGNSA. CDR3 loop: CASTLTSGEYNEQFF. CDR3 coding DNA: TGTGCCAGCACCCTGACTAGCGGGGAGTACAATGAGCAGTTCTTC.

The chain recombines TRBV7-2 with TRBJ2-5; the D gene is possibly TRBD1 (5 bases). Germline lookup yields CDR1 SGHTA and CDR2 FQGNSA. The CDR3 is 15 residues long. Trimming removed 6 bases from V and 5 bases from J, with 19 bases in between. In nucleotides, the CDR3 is TGTGCCAGCAGTAGAGACGGACATTCCATGGAGACCCAGTACTTC. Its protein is CASSRDGHSMETQYF.